These T cell receptor beta chains were read from a single sample in a study of cytomegalovirus exposure and HLA in healthy donors. The assay was immunoSEQ multiplex PCR, and TCRdb's table has in-frame clones only and misses some. Here the sample spans 130,000 to 150,000 clones, over 70% being singletons. Sequencing used PBMCs. These TCRs come from a man aged 40-50 years in good health and CMV-seronegative. The CDR3 runs from the conserved cysteine through the conserved F or W. The order of the fields is D gene, J gene, clone size, V gene, CDR3 protein, CDR3 DNA. The D gene is left open where the match is weak. A row's size may be missing; if present it is once, few, many or a size class.

D gene: -
J gene: TRBJ1-5
clone size: -
V gene: TRBV5-8
CDR3 protein: CASSLGGRAGNQPQHF
CDR3 DNA: TGTGCCAGCAGCTTGGGAGGCAGGGCGGGCAATCAGCCCCAGCATTTT

D gene: TRBD1
J gene: TRBJ1-2
clone size: few
V gene: TRBV9
CDR3 protein: CASSPGRGPNYGYTF
CDR3 DNA: TGTGCCAGCAGCCCCGGTAGGGGGCCTAACTATGGCTACACCTTC

D gene: TRBD1
J gene: TRBJ1-2
clone size: -
V gene: TRBV18
CDR3 protein: CASSPTTGKVYTF
CDR3 DNA: TGTGCCAGCTCACCGACGACAGGGAAGGTCTACACCTTC

D gene: -
J gene: TRBJ2-5
clone size: few
V gene: TRBV5-1
CDR3 protein: CASSPRDPTGTQYF
CDR3 DNA: TGCGCCAGCAGCCCCCGGGACCCGACAGGGACCCAGTACTTC

D gene: -
J gene: TRBJ2-2
clone size: -
V gene: TRBV9
CDR3 protein: CASSTDQGAGELFF
CDR3 DNA: TGTGCCAGCAGCACGGACCAGGGCGCAGGGGAGCTGTTTTTT

D gene: TRBD1
J gene: TRBJ2-5
clone size: -
V gene: TRBV28
CDR3 protein: CASSSTGGFETQYF
CDR3 DNA: TGTGCCAGCAGTTCTACAGGGGGCTTCGAGACCCAGTACTTC

D gene: -
J gene: TRBJ2-5
clone size: -
V gene: TRBV5-4
CDR3 protein: CASSLRLEQETQYF
CDR3 DNA: TGTGCCAGCAGCTTGAGACTAGAGCAAGAGACCCAGTACTTC

D gene: -
J gene: TRBJ1-4
clone size: -
V gene: TRBV4-1
CDR3 protein: CASSQVENRAWEKLFF
CDR3 DNA: TGCGCCAGCAGCCAGGTAGAAAACAGGGCATGGGAAAAACTGTTTTTT

D gene: -
J gene: TRBJ1-5
clone size: -
V gene: TRBV6-5
CDR3 protein: CASSYDRSSNQPQHF
CDR3 DNA: TGTGCCAGCAGTTACGACAGGAGCAGCAATCAGCCCCAGCATTTT

D gene: -
J gene: TRBJ1-4
clone size: few
V gene: TRBV11-2
CDR3 protein: CASSYSGDADEKLFF
CDR3 DNA: TGTGCCAGCAGCTATAGCGGGGACGCGGATGAAAAACTGTTTTTT

D gene: TRBD2
J gene: TRBJ2-5
clone size: -
V gene: TRBV30
CDR3 protein: CAWTTSGGKETQYF
CDR3 DNA: TGTGCCTGGACGACTAGCGGGGGGAAAGAGACCCAGTACTTC

D gene: -
J gene: TRBJ2-1
clone size: once
V gene: TRBV5-6
CDR3 protein: CASSLAVPGQKYNEQFF
CDR3 DNA: TGTGCCAGCAGCTTGGCTGTCCCGGGACAAAAATACAATGAGCAGTTCTTC

D gene: -
J gene: TRBJ2-7
clone size: -
V gene: TRBV10-2
CDR3 protein: CASRQGYGPEQYF
CDR3 DNA: TGCGCCAGCCGCCAGGGGTACGGCCCCGAGCAGTACTTC

D gene: -
J gene: TRBJ1-1
clone size: -
V gene: TRBV7-2
CDR3 protein: CASTALGGPTEAFF
CDR3 DNA: TGTGCCAGCACCGCCTTGGGGGGGCCCACTGAAGCTTTCTTT

D gene: -
J gene: TRBJ1-2
clone size: many
V gene: TRBV4-3
CDR3 protein: CASSQVARRYGYTF
CDR3 DNA: TGCGCCAGCAGCCAAGTAGCCCGAAGATATGGCTACACCTTC

D gene: -
J gene: TRBJ2-5
clone size: -
V gene: TRBV4-3
CDR3 protein: CASSRTVEGGETQYF
CDR3 DNA: TGCGCCAGCAGCCGCACAGTGGAGGGTGGGGAGACCCAGTACTTC

D gene: TRBD1
J gene: TRBJ2-5
clone size: -
V gene: TRBV28
CDR3 protein: CASSGQEETQYF
CDR3 DNA: TGTGCCAGCAGTGGACAGGAAGAGACCCAGTACTTC

D gene: TRBD1
J gene: TRBJ2-7
clone size: -
V gene: TRBV28
CDR3 protein: CASSLPLDRDLPHEQYF
CDR3 DNA: TGTGCCAGCAGTTTACCACTTGACAGGGACCTCCCCCACGAGCAGTACTTC

D gene: TRBD1
J gene: TRBJ1-6
clone size: -
V gene: TRBV5-1
CDR3 protein: CASSPGQGLPLHF
CDR3 DNA: TGCGCCAGCAGCCCCGGACAGGGACTACCCCTCCACTTT

D gene: TRBD1
J gene: TRBJ2-7
clone size: few
V gene: TRBV19
CDR3 protein: CASSILGQQPYEQYF
CDR3 DNA: TGTGCCAGTAGTATACTGGGACAGCAACCTTACGAGCAGTACTTC

D gene: -
J gene: TRBJ1-1
clone size: -
V gene: TRBV23-1
CDR3 protein: CASSQSGRGMNTEAFF
CDR3 DNA: TGCGCCAGCAGTCAATCGGGAAGGGGTATGAACACTGAAGCTTTCTTT

D gene: TRBD2
J gene: TRBJ2-1
clone size: -
V gene: TRBV19
CDR3 protein: CASTSRGGNEQFF
CDR3 DNA: TGTGCCAGTACCTCCCGCGGGGGTAATGAGCAGTTCTTC

D gene: -
J gene: TRBJ1-3
clone size: -
V gene: TRBV29-1
CDR3 protein: CSVVGGGGGNTIYF
CDR3 DNA: TGCAGCGTTGTAGGAGGGGGGGGTGGAAACACCATATATTTT

D gene: TRBD1
J gene: TRBJ1-1
clone size: -
V gene: TRBV11-2
CDR3 protein: CASSSDRGPIEAFF
CDR3 DNA: TGTGCCAGCAGCTCGGACAGGGGCCCAATTGAAGCTTTCTTT

D gene: TRBD2
J gene: TRBJ2-5
clone size: -
V gene: TRBV7-9
CDR3 protein: CASSLAGGQETQYF
CDR3 DNA: TGTGCCAGCAGCTTAGCGGGGGGGCAAGAGACCCAGTACTTC

D gene: -
J gene: TRBJ1-2
clone size: -
V gene: TRBV28
CDR3 protein: CASSPSLRTANYGYTF
CDR3 DNA: TGTGCCAGCAGTCCATCACTTCGGACAGCTAACTATGGCTACACCTTC

D gene: TRBD2
J gene: TRBJ2-3
clone size: -
V gene: TRBV18
CDR3 protein: CASSPLTSGGTDTQYF
CDR3 DNA: TGTGCCAGCTCACCATTGACTAGCGGGGGCACAGATACGCAGTATTTT

D gene: -
J gene: TRBJ2-3
clone size: few
V gene: TRBV19
CDR3 protein: CASSKTEPDTQYF
CDR3 DNA: TGTGCCAGTAGCAAGACAGAACCAGATACGCAGTATTTT

D gene: -
J gene: TRBJ1-2
clone size: -
V gene: TRBV19
CDR3 protein: CASSEQIYGYTF
CDR3 DNA: TGTGCCAGTAGTGAACAAATCTATGGCTACACCTTC

D gene: -
J gene: TRBJ1-2
clone size: -
V gene: TRBV7-2
CDR3 protein: CASSLDSRGYTF
CDR3 DNA: TGTGCCAGCAGCTTAGACAGCCGGGGCTACACCTTC

D gene: -
J gene: TRBJ1-2
clone size: -
V gene: TRBV19
CDR3 protein: CASSIDRAFLEGYTF
CDR3 DNA: TGTGCCAGTAGTATAGACAGGGCCTTTTTAGAGGGCTACACCTTC

D gene: -
J gene: TRBJ2-7
clone size: -
V gene: TRBV10-1
CDR3 protein: CASSDLYEQYF
CDR3 DNA: TGCGCCAGCAGTGACCTGTACGAGCAGTACTTC

D gene: -
J gene: TRBJ2-5
clone size: -
V gene: TRBV15
CDR3 protein: CATSRTGTRGETQYF
CDR3 DNA: TGTGCCACCAGCAGAACTGGGACTCGCGGAGAGACCCAGTACTTC

D gene: -
J gene: TRBJ1-1
clone size: few
V gene: TRBV7-8
CDR3 protein: CASSRKLQAKTEAFF
CDR3 DNA: TGTGCCAGCAGCAGAAAGTTACAGGCGAAGACTGAAGCTTTCTTT

D gene: TRBD1
J gene: TRBJ2-1
clone size: -
V gene: TRBV5-1
CDR3 protein: CASSSLGRGQGGRHTRNEQFF
CDR3 DNA: TGCGCCAGCAGTAGCTTGGGGCGGGGACAGGGGGGCAGGCACACACGGAATGAGCAGTTCTTC

D gene: -
J gene: TRBJ2-5
clone size: -
V gene: TRBV5-4
CDR3 protein: CASSLERVTLQETQYF
CDR3 DNA: TGTGCCAGCAGCTTGGAGAGGGTAACATTACAAGAGACCCAGTACTTC

D gene: -
J gene: TRBJ2-1
clone size: -
V gene: TRBV15
CDR3 protein: CATSRDRGLVYEQFF
CDR3 DNA: TGTGCCACCAGCAGAGATCGGGGTCTCGTTTATGAGCAGTTCTTC

D gene: -
J gene: TRBJ1-5
clone size: -
V gene: TRBV9
CDR3 protein: CASSVGGESNQPQHF
CDR3 DNA: TGTGCCAGCAGCGTAGGGGGGGAGAGCAATCAGCCCCAGCATTTT

D gene: -
J gene: TRBJ1-1
clone size: -
V gene: TRBV2
CDR3 protein: CANNPTQGGLMNTEAFF
CDR3 DNA: TGTGCCAACAATCCAACCCAGGGTGGTCTAATGAACACTGAAGCTTTCTTT

D gene: TRBD1
J gene: TRBJ1-2
clone size: -
V gene: TRBV19
CDR3 protein: CASSIISGQASDGYTF
CDR3 DNA: TGTGCCAGTAGTATTATTTCTGGACAGGCCTCGGATGGCTACACCTTC

D gene: -
J gene: TRBJ1-5
clone size: -
V gene: TRBV6-5
CDR3 protein: CASSSGRGNQPQHF
CDR3 DNA: TGTGCCAGCAGTTCGGGACGGGGGAATCAGCCCCAGCATTTT

D gene: -
J gene: TRBJ1-6
clone size: few
V gene: TRBV4-3
CDR3 protein: CASSQDVTGNSPLHF
CDR3 DNA: TGCGCCAGCAGCCAAGATGTCACAGGAAATTCACCCCTCCACTTT

D gene: -
J gene: TRBJ1-1
clone size: -
V gene: TRBV7-2
CDR3 protein: CASSPYTEAFF
CDR3 DNA: TGTGCCAGCAGCCCCTACACTGAAGCTTTCTTT

D gene: TRBD1
J gene: TRBJ1-5
clone size: -
V gene: TRBV19
CDR3 protein: CASRDSQNQPQHF
CDR3 DNA: TGTGCCAGCCGGGACAGCCAGAATCAGCCCCAGCATTTT

D gene: -
J gene: TRBJ1-5
clone size: few
V gene: TRBV6-1
CDR3 protein: CASSERGNQPQHF
CDR3 DNA: TGTGCCAGCAGTGAACGGGGAAATCAGCCCCAGCATTTT

D gene: -
J gene: TRBJ2-7
clone size: -
V gene: TRBV18
CDR3 protein: CASSPTGDYYEQYF
CDR3 DNA: TGTGCCAGCTCACCGACGGGGGATTACTACGAGCAGTACTTC

D gene: -
J gene: TRBJ1-2
clone size: -
V gene: TRBV28
CDR3 protein: CASTMDRYGYTF
CDR3 DNA: TGTGCCAGCACCATGGACAGATATGGCTACACCTTC

D gene: TRBD2
J gene: TRBJ2-3
clone size: few
V gene: TRBV5-6
CDR3 protein: CASSPGVSGSTDTQYF
CDR3 DNA: TGTGCCAGCAGTCCTGGAGTTAGCGGGAGCACAGATACGCAGTATTTT

D gene: -
J gene: TRBJ2-5
clone size: -
V gene: TRBV5-1
CDR3 protein: CASSLAVASQETQYF
CDR3 DNA: TGCGCCAGCAGCTTGGCCGTGGCTAGCCAAGAGACCCAGTACTTC

D gene: -
J gene: TRBJ2-5
clone size: -
V gene: TRBV19
CDR3 protein: CASSIVPGIHQETQYF
CDR3 DNA: TGTGCCAGTAGTATAGTCCCAGGGATACACCAAGAGACCCAGTACTTC

D gene: -
J gene: TRBJ1-6
clone size: few
V gene: TRBV20-1
CDR3 protein: CSARDYLTLHF
CDR3 DNA: TGCAGTGCTAGAGATTACTTAACCCTCCACTTT

D gene: -
J gene: TRBJ1-6
clone size: -
V gene: TRBV11-2
CDR3 protein: CASSFHGEIRPAPLHF
CDR3 DNA: TGTGCCAGCAGCTTTCACGGGGAGATCAGGCCGGCACCCCTCCACTTT

D gene: TRBD1
J gene: TRBJ2-5
clone size: once
V gene: TRBV11-1
CDR3 protein: CASSSQAGGLQETQYF
CDR3 DNA: TGTGCCAGCAGCTCACAGGCAGGGGGCCTCCAAGAGACCCAGTACTTC